This T cell receptor (beta chain) was documented in a study of blood T cell repertoires in COVID-19. Produced via immunoSEQ multiplex PCR; TCRdb's table is partial and in-frame only. The table has some 380,000 clones, approximately 89% seen once. The length of the CDR3 is 13 residues. Trimming pared 1 base from V and 3 bases from J, leaving 6 bases between. The germline CDR1 and CDR2 sequences are SGHDN and FVKESK. Specimen: PBMCs or T cells enriched from blood (not recorded which). The sequence derives from a man aged 25 to 40 who had recovered from COVID-19. V usage is TRBV14 and J usage is TRBJ1-2; D uncertain. This CDR3 reads CASSQVDYYGYTF. CDR3 nucleotide sequence: TGTGCCAGCAGCCAAGTGGACTACTATGGCTACACCTTC.